Below are 3 T cell receptor beta chains sequenced from a single sample in a study of blood T cell repertoires in COVID-19. The repertoire was sequenced with immunoSEQ multiplex PCR; TCRdb's copy has only in-frame clones and lacks some. The sample includes 35,000 to 40,000 clones, around nine tenths of them seen just once. Input material: peripheral blood. The receptors were gathered from a man aged 70 or older with active COVID-19.

The gene calls are TRBV21-1 and TRBJ2-3; whether TRBD2, the table's D call, matches the DNA was not checked. TRBV21-1 is recorded as a pseudogene. CDR3 length equals 17 residues. CDR3 coding DNA: TGTGCCAGCAGCAAAGCGTTGACATCGGGAAACACAGATACGCAGTATTTT. Amino acids: CASSKALTSGNTDTQYF.

The rearrangement joins TRBV2 to TRBJ2-7, with 8 bases aligning to TRBD1. The CDR3 totals 14 residues. J lost 2 bases, V lost 6 bases, and 6 bases had no gene match. CDR1 SNHLY and CDR2 FYNNEI come from the germline V gene. The CDR3 sequence: CASRRGQATYEQYF. The CDR3 coding sequence is TGTGCCAGCAGGAGGGGACAGGCTACCTACGAGCAGTACTTC.

Only a few counts were recorded for this clone. The chain uses TRBV5-4 and TRBJ2-7; 7 bases match TRBD1. This CDR3 spans 15 amino acids. V dropped 4 bases and J dropped 5; count of bases not matched to a gene: 12. Germline loops: CDR1 SGHNT, CDR2 YYREEE (reference sequence). In nucleotides, the CDR3 is TGTGCCAGCAGCCCCTCTTGGACAGGTAGGGACGAGCAGTACTTC. Encoded protein: CASSPSWTGRDEQYF.